Described below is a single T cell receptor beta chain sequence and its context. Original processing notes: Estimation of nucleated cell counts was performed using reference gene primer amplification. Measured with immunoSEQ multiplex PCR; TCRdb has only the in-frame clones, and not every one. The DNA gave D and trimming, while V, J and clone size come from that table. Found here are approximately 490,000 clones, around nine tenths of them singletons; the top ten hold around 7.9%. The sample is drawn from a study of blood T cell repertoires in COVID-19. Living in about 25 US areas, the participants were between about 18 and 95 years of age. Cohorts were based on clinical histories the participants reported. Germline V gene sequence: CDR1 SNHLY, CDR2 FYNNEI. Trimming removed 6 bases from V and 8 bases from J, with 16 bases in between. CDR3 length: 14 amino acids.

This sequence was found in a woman aged 60-75 years who had recovered from COVID-19. The chain combines TRBV2 with TRBJ1-4; D is undetermined. Specimen: PBMCs or T cells enriched from blood (not recorded which). In nucleotides, the CDR3 is TGTGCCAGCAGCGATGGAGCAACAATCGAAAAACTGTTTTTT. Encoded protein: CASSDGATIEKLFF.